The rows below give T cell receptor beta chains drawn from one sample of a study of blood T cell repertoires in COVID-19. Only in-frame clones appear in the TCRdb table, and some are missing; sequencing was by immunoSEQ multiplex PCR. The data contain hundreds of thousands of clones, around 80% of them singletons. The source material was peripheral blood. The receptor source for this set is a woman in her forties or fifties with acute or convalescent COVID-19. Both conserved end residues are part of each CDR3. Fields, in order: D gene, clone size, J gene, V gene, CDR3 DNA, CDR3 protein. The D gene is left open where the match is weak. Clone size is shown for a subset of rows, as once, few, many or a class of expanded clone.

. . TRBJ2-7 TRBV27 TGTGCCAGCAGTATGGAGGGCCGTGTGCAGTACTTC CASSMEGRVQYF
TRBD1 few TRBJ1-5 TRBV2 TGTGCCAGCAACCCAGGAGGAGACAGGGCACATTTT CASNPGGDRAHF
. . TRBJ2-2 TRBV28 TGTGCCAGCCAAAGGGGTATTGCCGGGGAGCTGTTTTTT CASQRGIAGELFF
. . TRBJ1-3 TRBV6-5 TGTGCCAGCAGTTACGGCAGGGAAGGAAACACCATATATTTT CASSYGREGNTIYF
TRBD1 . TRBJ2-7 TRBV2 TGTGCCAGCACCTGGACAGGGGTCGAGCAGTACTTC CASTWTGVEQYF
. . TRBJ1-4 TRBV7-9 TGTGCCAGCAGCTCTTCCGGGAGCCCACCGGGAAAACTGTTTTTT CASSSSGSPPGKLFF
TRBD2 . TRBJ2-1 TRBV7-9 TGTGCCAGCAGCTTAGGGGCGGGAGGGTACAATGAGCAGTTCTTC CASSLGAGGYNEQFF
. . TRBJ2-2 TRBV6-6 TGTGCCAGCACCATCGGTAGTCCGGTGGGGGAGCTGTTTTTT CASTIGSPVGELFF
. . TRBJ2-1 TRBV28 TGTGCCAGCGCTTTGCCCCACGAGCGAGGTGAGCAGTTCTTC CASALPHERGEQFF
. . TRBJ2-5 TRBV5-1 TGCGCCAGCAGCTTGATGGTACGGGAGACCCAGTACTTC CASSLMVRETQYF
TRBD2 . TRBJ2-3 TRBV7-2 TGTGCCAGCAGCTTTAGAGCGGGAGGGCCCGCAGATACGCAGTATTTT CASSFRAGGPADTQYF
TRBD2 . TRBJ2-1 TRBV7-9 TGTGCCAGCAGCTTAGGGGGAGGGGACAATGAGCAGTTCTTC CASSLGGGDNEQFF
. . TRBJ1-3 TRBV9 TGTGCCAGCAGCAGATCAGGGGTAGGCTCTGGAAACACCATATATTTT CASSRSGVGSGNTIYF
. . TRBJ2-7 TRBV24-1 TGTGCCACCAGTGATTTGCGGGCAGGGGTTTACGAGCAGTACTTC CATSDLRAGVYEQYF
. . TRBJ2-4 TRBV4-1 TGCGCCAGCAGCCCGTCAGATTGGGAGAGGGTCGGAAACATTCAGTACTTC CASSPSDWERVGNIQYF
TRBD1 . TRBJ2-7 TRBV5-3 TGTGCCAGAAGCACCCTACCGGGACAGCAAACCTACGAGCAGTACTTC CARSTLPGQQTYEQYF
TRBD2 . TRBJ2-1 TRBV19 TGTGCCAGTAGCGGGACTAGCGCGAGCTGGGATGAGCAGTTCTTC CASSGTSASWDEQFF
TRBD1 . TRBJ1-2 TRBV10-3 TGTGCCACCAACGTTGGACAGGCGATTAACTATGGCTACACCTTC CATNVGQAINYGYTF
TRBD1 . TRBJ2-3 TRBV9 TGTGCCAGCAACCCACAGGGGACAGGGACAGATACGCAGTATTTT CASNPQGTGTDTQYF
. . TRBJ1-1 TRBV13 TGTGCCAGCAGCCCGAGGAGAAGGAACACTGAAGCTTTCTTT CASSPRRRNTEAFF
TRBD2 . TRBJ2-3 TRBV6-1 TGTGCCAGCAGTGAAGCTAGCGGGAGAGCAGATACGCAGTATTTT CASSEASGRADTQYF
. . TRBJ2-1 TRBV18 TGTGCCAGCTCCCCAGAGGGACTTCTTAGAGGGGAGCAGTTCTTC CASSPEGLLRGEQFF
. . TRBJ1-2 TRBV7-9 TGTGCCAGCAGCCAAGGAGACGGTACTAACTATGGCTACACCTTC CASSQGDGTNYGYTF
. . TRBJ2-2 TRBV5-4 TGTGCCAGCAGCCCTAGCGCCAACACCGGGGAGCTGTTTTTT CASSPSANTGELFF
. few TRBJ1-1 TRBV7-9 TGTGCCAGCATTACTCCGGGGGGCACTGAAGCTTTCTTT CASITPGGTEAFF
TRBD2 . TRBJ2-5 TRBV5-6 TGTGCCAGCAGCATAACCGGGACTAGCAGACAAGAGACCCAGTACTTC CASSITGTSRQETQYF
. . TRBJ2-1 TRBV28 TGTGCCAGCGGGGGGCGGGAGTTGTTCAATGAGCAGTTCTTC CASGGRELFNEQFF
. . TRBJ2-3 TRBV7-2 TGTGCCAGCCCCTCGCCAAGCGGGTCAACAGATACGCAGTATTTT CASPSPSGSTDTQYF
. . TRBJ1-6 TRBV6-5 TGTGCCAGCACCCCTGAAAGGGGTAATTCACCCCTCCACTTT CASTPERGNSPLHF
TRBD2 once TRBJ2-1 TRBV30 TGTGCCTGGAGGATCGGGGGGGGCTGGTACAATGAGCAGTTCTTC CAWRIGGGWYNEQFF
. . TRBJ2-3 TRBV28 TGTGCCAGCAGTTCTCCAGTTGGGGCACGGAACCGCACAGATACGCAGTATTTT CASSSPVGARNRTDTQYF
TRBD1 . TRBJ1-1 TRBV29-1 TGCAGCGTTGAAGGTTCTCGGACAGGGGGCTCTAAGGGCACTGAAGCTTTCTTT CSVEGSRTGGSKGTEAFF
TRBD1 . TRBJ2-7 TRBV19 TGTGCCAGTAGCAGGGACAGGGCCCCTCCATCCGAGCAGTACTTC CASSRDRAPPSEQYF
. . TRBJ2-3 TRBV5-1 TGCGCCAGCAGCTTGGAACTACCAAGCACAGATACGCAGTATTTT CASSLELPSTDTQYF
TRBD2 . TRBJ2-7 TRBV28 TGTGCCAGCAGTTTATGGTCGGGAGGGCGTCAGTTGGAGCAGTACTTC CASSLWSGGRQLEQYF
. . TRBJ1-5 TRBV6-1 TGTGCCAGCAGTGACCGACAGAAGGCTCAGCCCCAGCATTTT CASSDRQKAQPQHF
TRBD1 . TRBJ1-1 TRBV11-2 TGTGCCAGCAGCTTATTACCCAGGGGGTTGAGTGAAGCTTTCTTT CASSLLPRGLSEAFF
TRBD2 . TRBJ2-3 TRBV3-1/TRBV3-2 TGTGCCAGCAGCCCCTCAGCGGGAAGCACAGATACGCAGTATTTT CASSPSAGSTDTQYF
. . TRBJ1-5 TRBV7-2 TGTGCCAGCAGCTTATACAGAGATCAGCCCCAGCATTTT CASSLYRDQPQHF
TRBD1 . TRBJ2-5 TRBV2 TGTGCCAGCAGTGTCCGGATAGAGGCAGGGGGTTTTCAGGTTGAAGAGACCCAGTACTTC CASSVRIEAGGFQVEETQYF
TRBD2 once TRBJ2-2 TRBV19 TGTGCCAGTAGTATAGGAGGGACTAGCGGCAAAGGACTCACCGGGGAGCTGTTTTTT CASSIGGTSGKGLTGELFF
TRBD1 few TRBJ2-1 TRBV15 TGTGCCACCAGCTGGGACAGCAATGAGCAGTTCTTC CATSWDSNEQFF
. few TRBJ1-1 TRBV10-3 TGTGCCATCAGCCCCTCGGTTTTCGCGAACACTGAAGCTTTCTTT CAISPSVFANTEAFF
. . TRBJ2-3 TRBV5-1 TGCGCCAGCAGCATCCGACAGTACGGACCCACAGATACGCAGTATTTT CASSIRQYGPTDTQYF
. . TRBJ1-6 TRBV11-2 TGTGCCAGCAGCCTTCTACCCAATTCACCCCTCCACTTT CASSLLPNSPLHF
. . TRBJ2-1 TRBV4-1 TGCGCCAGCAGCCAAGAATGGTCTACCCTTGAGCAGTTCTTC CASSQEWSTLEQFF
. . TRBJ2-2 TRBV19 TGTGCCAGTAGTATAGGTTCCGGGACCGGGGAGCTGTTTTTT CASSIGSGTGELFF
TRBD1 . TRBJ2-7 TRBV5-1 TGCGCCAGCAGCAACCGACGGGACAGGGGTCCTTACGAGCAGTACTTC CASSNRRDRGPYEQYF
. . TRBJ2-2 TRBV2 TGTGCCAGCAGTGACCAGGAACCCGGGGAGCTGTTTTTT CASSDQEPGELFF
. . TRBJ1-1 TRBV30 TGTGCCTGGGTGGCAGGGCCAACTGAAGCTTTCTTT CAWVAGPTEAFF
TRBD1 . TRBJ1-5 TRBV27 TGTGCCAGCAGTTTTCAGGGGGCGATGCAGCCCCAGCATTTT CASSFQGAMQPQHF
TRBD2 . TRBJ2-7 TRBV27 TGTGCCAGCAGTTTAGGGGGAGGGGTTTACGAGCAGTACTTC CASSLGGGVYEQYF
TRBD1 . TRBJ1-1 TRBV7-9 TGTGCCAGCAGCCCAGGGACAGGGAAAGGCATGAACACTGAAGCTTTCTTT CASSPGTGKGMNTEAFF
. . TRBJ2-4 TRBV19 TGTGCCAGTAGCCCCCCCAGGGCCGCCAAAAACATTCAGTACTTC CASSPPRAAKNIQYF